The sequence of this TCR beta chain was determined in a study of CD8+CD57+ T cells in acquired aplastic anemia. Across the study: Among healthy donors, CD4+ cells averaged roughly 11 million reads. Study results and limitations: For CD8+ Simpson's diversity, patients and controls showed no significant difference. Overlap between patients and controls comprised 25 to 30 CD8+ CDR3 sequences.

The CDR3 contains 13 residues. Germline CDR1 is DFQATT and CDR2 is SNEGSKA (reference sequence). Trimming cost V 3 bases and J 0 bases, with 8 bases left between them. This clonotype has just one count. The antigen remains unidentified. Genomic DNA was employed as the template in profiling TCR beta VDJ and CDR3. TCRdb re-analysed the reads in MiXCR, keeping a single row per CDR3 protein. Of under 200,000 distinct CDR3 sequences detected, about 48% appear once; the ten largest clones hold under 1.2%. Sequenced material: sorted CD4+, CD8+, or CD8+CD57+ T cells (not recorded which) from PBMCs. The chain is built from TRBV20-1 and TRBJ1-1; D is uncertain. This clonotype was obtained from a human donor in good health. The CDR3 DNA sequence: TGCAGTGCTAGTAGGCAGTTGAACACTGAAGCTTTCTTT. This translates into CSASRQLNTEAFF.